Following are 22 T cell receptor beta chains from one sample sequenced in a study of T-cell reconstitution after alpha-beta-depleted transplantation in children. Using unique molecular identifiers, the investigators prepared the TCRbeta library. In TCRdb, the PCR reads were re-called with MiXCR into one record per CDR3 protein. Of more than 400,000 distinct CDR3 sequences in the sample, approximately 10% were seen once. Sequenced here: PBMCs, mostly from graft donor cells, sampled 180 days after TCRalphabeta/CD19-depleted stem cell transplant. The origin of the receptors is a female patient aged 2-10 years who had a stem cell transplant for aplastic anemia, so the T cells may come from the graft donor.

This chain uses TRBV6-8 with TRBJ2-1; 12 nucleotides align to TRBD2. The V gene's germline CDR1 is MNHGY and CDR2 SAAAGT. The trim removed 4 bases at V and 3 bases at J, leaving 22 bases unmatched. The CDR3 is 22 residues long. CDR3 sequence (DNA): TGTGCCAGCAGTTTCCCTTCCACAGGGGCACCGACTAGCGGGAGAGGCTACAATGAGCAGTTCTTC. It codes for CASSFPSTGAPTSGRGYNEQFF.

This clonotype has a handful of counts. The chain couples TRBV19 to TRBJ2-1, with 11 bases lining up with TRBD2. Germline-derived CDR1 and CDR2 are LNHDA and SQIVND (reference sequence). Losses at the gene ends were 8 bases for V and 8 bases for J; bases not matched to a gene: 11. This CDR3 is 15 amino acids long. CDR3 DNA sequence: TGTGCCAGTGGAGGAGCTAGCGGGGGGTTGGATGAGCAGTTCTTC. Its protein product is CASGGASGGLDEQFF.

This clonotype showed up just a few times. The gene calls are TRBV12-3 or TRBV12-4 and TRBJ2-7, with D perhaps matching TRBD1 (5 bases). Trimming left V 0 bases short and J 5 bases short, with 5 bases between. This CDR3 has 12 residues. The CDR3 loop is CASSLAGDEQYF. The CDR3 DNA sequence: TGTGCCAGCAGTTTAGCAGGGGACGAGCAGTACTTC.

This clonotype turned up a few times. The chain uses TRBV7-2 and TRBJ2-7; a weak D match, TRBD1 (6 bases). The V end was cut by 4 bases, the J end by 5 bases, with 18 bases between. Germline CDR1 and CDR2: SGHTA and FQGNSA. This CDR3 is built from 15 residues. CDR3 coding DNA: TGTGCCAGCAGCTCATCCGGCAGGGGCATCCACGAGCAGTACTTC. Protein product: CASSSSGRGIHEQYF.

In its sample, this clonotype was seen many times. CDR3 DNA: TGTGCCAGCAGCTTATACGGGCCTATGAACACTGAAGCTTTCTTT. Its protein is CASSLYGPMNTEAFF. The chain combines TRBV7-2 with TRBJ1-1; D is undetermined. CDR1 is SGHTA and CDR2 is FQGNSA in the germline V gene. V gave up 2 bases and J gave up 0 bases, with 10 bases separating them. This CDR3 region has 15 residues.

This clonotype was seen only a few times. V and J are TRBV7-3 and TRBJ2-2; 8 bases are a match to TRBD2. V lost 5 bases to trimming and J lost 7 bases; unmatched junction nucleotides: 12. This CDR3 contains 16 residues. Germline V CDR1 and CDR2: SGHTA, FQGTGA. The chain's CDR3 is CASSPVKAGVHGELFF. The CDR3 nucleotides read TGTGCCAGCAGCCCCGTCAAAGCGGGAGTACACGGGGAGCTGTTTTTT.

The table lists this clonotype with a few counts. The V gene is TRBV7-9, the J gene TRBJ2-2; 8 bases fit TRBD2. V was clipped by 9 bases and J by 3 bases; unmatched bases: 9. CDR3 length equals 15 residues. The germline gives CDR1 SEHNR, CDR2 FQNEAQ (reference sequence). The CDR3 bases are TGTGCCAGAGACTCCGGGGGGGCCCACACCGGGGAGCTGTTTTTT. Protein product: CARDSGGAHTGELFF.

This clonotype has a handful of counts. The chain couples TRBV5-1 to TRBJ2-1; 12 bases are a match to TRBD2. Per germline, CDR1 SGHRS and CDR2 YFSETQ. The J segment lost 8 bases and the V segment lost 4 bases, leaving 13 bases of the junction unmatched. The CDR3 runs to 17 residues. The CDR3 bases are TGCGCCAGCAGCCTGAGATACCTAGCGGGAGGGCCGGATGAGCAGTTCTTC. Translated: CASSLRYLAGGPDEQFF.

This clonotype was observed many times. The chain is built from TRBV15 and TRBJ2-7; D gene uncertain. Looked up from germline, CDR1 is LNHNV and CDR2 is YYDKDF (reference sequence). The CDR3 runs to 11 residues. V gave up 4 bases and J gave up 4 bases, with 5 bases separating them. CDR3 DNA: TGTGCCACCAGCAACGGTTACGAGCAGTACTTC. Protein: CATSNGYEQYF.

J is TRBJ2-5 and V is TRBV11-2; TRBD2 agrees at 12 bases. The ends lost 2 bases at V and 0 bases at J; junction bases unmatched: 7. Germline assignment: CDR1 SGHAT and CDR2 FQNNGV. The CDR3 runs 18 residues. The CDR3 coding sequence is TGTGCCAGCAGCTTAATGAGGGGGACTAGCGGGTACCAAGAGACCCAGTACTTC. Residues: CASSLMRGTSGYQETQYF.

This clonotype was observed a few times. The CDR3 DNA follows: TGTGCCAGCAGCCCTCGTTGGGGGTATGAAGATGGCTACACCTTC. Translation: CASSPRWGYEDGYTF. The chain employs TRBV11-2 and TRBJ1-2; D is possibly TRBD1 (5 bases). The CDR3 has 15 amino acids. V lost 5 bases, J lost 6 bases, and 19 bases lay in between. From germline, CDR1 is SGHAT and CDR2 FQNNGV.

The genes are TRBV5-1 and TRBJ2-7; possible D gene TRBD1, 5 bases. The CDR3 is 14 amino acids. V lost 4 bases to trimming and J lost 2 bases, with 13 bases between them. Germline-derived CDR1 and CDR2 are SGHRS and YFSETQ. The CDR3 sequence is CASSLRQSTYEQYV. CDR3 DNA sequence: TGCGCCAGCAGCCTTAGACAGAGCACCTACGAGCAGTACGTC.

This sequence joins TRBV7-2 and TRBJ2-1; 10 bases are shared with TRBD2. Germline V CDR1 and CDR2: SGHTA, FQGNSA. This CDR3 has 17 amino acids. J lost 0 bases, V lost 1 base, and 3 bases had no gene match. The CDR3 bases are TGTGCCAGCAGCTTAGTAGCTAGCGGGAGCTCCTACAATGAGCAGTTCTTC. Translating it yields CASSLVASGSSYNEQFF.

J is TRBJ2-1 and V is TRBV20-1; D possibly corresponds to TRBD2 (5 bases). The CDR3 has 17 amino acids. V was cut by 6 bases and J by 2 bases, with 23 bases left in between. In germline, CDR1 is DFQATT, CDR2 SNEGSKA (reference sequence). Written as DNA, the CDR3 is TGCAGTGCCGCATCCTCTTCTATGGCGGGTGCCTACAATGAGCAGTTCTTC. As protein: CSAASSSMAGAYNEQFF.

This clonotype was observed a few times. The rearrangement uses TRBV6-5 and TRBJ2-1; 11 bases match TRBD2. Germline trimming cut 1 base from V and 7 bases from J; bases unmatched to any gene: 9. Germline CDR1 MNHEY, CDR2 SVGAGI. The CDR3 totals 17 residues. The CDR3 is CASSYWVSGRGKNEQFF. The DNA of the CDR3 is TGTGCCAGCAGTTACTGGGTTAGCGGGAGGGGAAAGAATGAGCAGTTCTTC.

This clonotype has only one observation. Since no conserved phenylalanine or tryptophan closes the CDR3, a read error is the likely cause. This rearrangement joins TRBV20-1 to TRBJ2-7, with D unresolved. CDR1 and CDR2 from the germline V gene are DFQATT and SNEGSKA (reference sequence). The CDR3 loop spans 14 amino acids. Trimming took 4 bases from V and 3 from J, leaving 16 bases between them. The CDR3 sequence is CSATDLVRGYEQYL. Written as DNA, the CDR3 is TGCAGTGCTACTGACTTAGTCCGAGGCTACGAGCAGTACTTG.

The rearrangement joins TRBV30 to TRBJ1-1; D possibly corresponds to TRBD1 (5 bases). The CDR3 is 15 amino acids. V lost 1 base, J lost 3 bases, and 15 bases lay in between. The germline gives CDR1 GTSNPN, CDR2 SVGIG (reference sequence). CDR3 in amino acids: CAWSGPGRLDTEAFF. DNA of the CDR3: TGTGCCTGGAGTGGCCCGGGGCGCTTGGACACTGAAGCTTTCTTT. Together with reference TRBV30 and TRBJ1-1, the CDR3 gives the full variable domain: SQTIHQWPATLVQPVGSPLSLECTVEGTSNPNLYWYRQAAGRGLQLLFYSVGIGQISSEVPQNLSASRPQDRQFILSSKKLLLSDSGFYLCAWSGPGRLDTEAFFGQGTRLTVV.

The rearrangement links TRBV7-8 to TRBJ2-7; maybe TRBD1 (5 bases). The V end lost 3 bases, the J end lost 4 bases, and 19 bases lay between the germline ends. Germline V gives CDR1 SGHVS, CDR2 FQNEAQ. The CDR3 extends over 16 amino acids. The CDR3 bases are TGTGCCAGCAGCTTGGGGCCCTTGCCCGTCGTTTACGAGCAGTACGTC. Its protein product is CASSLGPLPVVYEQYV.

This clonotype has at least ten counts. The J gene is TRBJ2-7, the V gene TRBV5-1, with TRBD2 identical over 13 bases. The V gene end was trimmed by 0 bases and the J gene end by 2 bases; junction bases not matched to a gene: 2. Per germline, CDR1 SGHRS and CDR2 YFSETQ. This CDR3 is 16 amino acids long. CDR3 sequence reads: CASSLGLAGGPYEQYV. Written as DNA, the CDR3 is TGCGCCAGCAGCTTGGGACTAGCGGGAGGCCCCTACGAGCAGTACGTC.

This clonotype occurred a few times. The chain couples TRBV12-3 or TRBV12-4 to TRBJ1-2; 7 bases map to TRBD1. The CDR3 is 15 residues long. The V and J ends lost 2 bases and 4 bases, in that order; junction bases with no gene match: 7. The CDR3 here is CASSLNRGSGYGYTF. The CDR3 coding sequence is TGTGCCAGCAGTTTAAACAGGGGTTCCGGCTATGGCTACACCTTC.

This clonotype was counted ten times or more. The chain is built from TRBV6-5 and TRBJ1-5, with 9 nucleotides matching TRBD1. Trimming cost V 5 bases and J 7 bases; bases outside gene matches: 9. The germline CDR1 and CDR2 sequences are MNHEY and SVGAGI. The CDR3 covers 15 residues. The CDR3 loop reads CASSPTGGQGQPQHF. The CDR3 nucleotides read TGTGCCAGCAGTCCGACAGGGGGACAAGGACAGCCCCAGCATTTT.

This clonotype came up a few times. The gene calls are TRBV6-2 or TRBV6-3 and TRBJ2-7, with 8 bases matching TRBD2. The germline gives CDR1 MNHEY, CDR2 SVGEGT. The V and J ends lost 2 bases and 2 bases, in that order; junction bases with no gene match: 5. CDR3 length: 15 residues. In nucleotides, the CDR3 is TGTGCCAGCAGTTACCCCCGGGAGGGCCCCTACGAGCAGTACTTC. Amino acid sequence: CASSYPREGPYEQYF.